This T cell receptor (beta chain) appears in the sequencing data of a study of blood T cell repertoires in COVID-19. This table comes from immunoSEQ multiplex PCR, and its TCRdb copy is limited to in-frame clones, with some not included. The table lists around 40,000 clones, 87% of them singletons. The clonotype originates from a man between 60 and 75 years old with COVID-19, enrolled during active disease. Specimen: peripheral blood.

CDR3 coding DNA: TGTGCCAGCTCACCAACTGACACTGCTAATGAAAAACTGTTTTTT. Protein product: CASSPTDTANEKLFF. The chain uses TRBV18 and TRBJ1-4; no clear D gene. With 2 bases removed from V and 3 bases from J, the gap between germline ends came to 10 bases. From germline, CDR1 is KGHSH and CDR2 LQKENI. The CDR3 is 15 amino acids.